A selection of T cell receptor beta chains follows, all from one sample in a study of T cells in Graves' hyperthyroidism and ophthalmopathy. TCRdb reprocessed the multiplex PCR reads via MiXCR and lists one record per CDR3 protein. Of more than 500,000 distinct CDR3 sequences listed, around 15% are singletons. Specimen: blood. Receptors originate from a woman in her twenties or thirties with Graves' hyperthyroidism. Both conserved end residues are part of each CDR3. Each record gives: V gene, D gene, clone size, J gene, CDR3 protein, CDR3 DNA. The D gene is left open where the match is weak. Size values are once, few and many counts, or a class for expanded clones, and some rows have none.

V: TRBV24-1
D: .
size: many
J: TRBJ1-1
CDR3: CATSVAGPNTEAFF
DNA: TGTGCCACCAGTGTAGCAGGTCCGAACACTGAAGCTTTCTTT

V: TRBV18
D: TRBD1
size: .
J: TRBJ1-5
CDR3: CASSQSQGRANQPQHF
DNA: TGTGCCAGCTCACAATCACAGGGGAGGGCAAATCAGCCCCAGCATTTT

V: TRBV5-1
D: TRBD1
size: many
J: TRBJ2-1
CDR3: CASSAGQGVNEQFF
DNA: TGCGCCAGCAGCGCAGGACAGGGGGTCAATGAGCAGTTCTTC

V: TRBV5-1
D: .
size: .
J: TRBJ1-3
CDR3: CASSLGTSSGNTIYF
DNA: TGCGCCAGCAGCTTGGGCACCAGCTCTGGAAACACCATATATTTT

V: TRBV13
D: TRBD2
size: many
J: TRBJ2-1
CDR3: CASSVLAGGYNEQFF
DNA: TGTGCCAGCAGCGTACTAGCGGGAGGGTACAATGAGCAGTTCTTC

V: TRBV9
D: TRBD1
size: .
J: TRBJ1-2
CDR3: CASSAGPGTANYGYTF
DNA: TGTGCCAGCAGCGCCGGTCCTGGGACAGCTAACTATGGCTACACCTTC

V: TRBV6-1
D: .
size: many
J: TRBJ1-6
CDR3: CASRRDTPNSPLHF
DNA: TGTGCCAGCAGGAGGGACACGCCAAATTCACCCCTCCACTTT

V: TRBV6-5
D: .
size: few
J: TRBJ1-1
CDR3: CASSYSSRGNTEAFF
DNA: TGTGCCAGCAGTTACTCGAGCCGCGGGAACACTGAAGCTTTCTTT

V: TRBV2
D: TRBD1
size: many
J: TRBJ2-1
CDR3: CASARDSTTYNEQFF
DNA: TGTGCCAGCGCCCGGGACAGCACTACTTACAATGAGCAGTTCTTC

V: TRBV2
D: .
size: .
J: TRBJ2-1
CDR3: CASRVRLGGEQFF
DNA: TGTGCCAGCAGGGTCCGACTAGGGGGCGAGCAGTTCTTC

V: TRBV28
D: TRBD1
size: many
J: TRBJ2-7
CDR3: CASSFPVKDRGNYEQYF
DNA: TGTGCCAGCAGTTTCCCAGTTAAGGACAGGGGAAATTACGAGCAGTACTTC

V: TRBV6-5
D: .
size: many
J: TRBJ1-2
CDR3: CASSYRGGQGGGYTF
DNA: TGTGCCAGCAGTTATAGAGGAGGGCAGGGTGGAGGCTACACCTTC

V: TRBV19
D: .
size: few
J: TRBJ2-3
CDR3: CASKGSGPYTQYF
DNA: TGTGCCAGTAAAGGCTCAGGACCCTATACGCAGTATTTT

V: TRBV20-1
D: TRBD2
size: many
J: TRBJ2-1
CDR3: CSARLAGGSNEQFF
DNA: TGCAGTGCCCGACTAGCGGGAGGGAGTAATGAGCAGTTCTTC

V: TRBV20-1
D: TRBD2
size: few
J: TRBJ2-1
CDR3: CSAVTGTSGDNEQFF
DNA: TGCAGTGCTGTAACCGGGACTAGCGGAGACAATGAGCAGTTCTTC

V: TRBV7-8
D: TRBD1
size: many
J: TRBJ2-3
CDR3: CASSPPGQSTDTQYF
DNA: TGTGCCAGCAGCCCCCCGGGACAGTCCACAGATACGCAGTATTTT

V: TRBV30
D: .
size: many
J: TRBJ1-5
CDR3: CAWSPPGTASNQPQHF
DNA: TGTGCCTGGAGTCCCCCCGGGACGGCTAGCAATCAGCCCCAGCATTTT

V: TRBV28
D: TRBD1
size: few
J: TRBJ2-7
CDR3: CASSSPQRSPGTGSYEQYF
DNA: TGTGCCAGCAGTTCGCCTCAAAGGTCGCCCGGGACAGGTTCCTACGAGCAGTACTTC

V: TRBV7-2
D: TRBD1
size: many
J: TRBJ1-4
CDR3: CASSRDSNEKLFF
DNA: TGTGCCAGCAGCCGGGACAGTAATGAAAAACTGTTTTTT

V: TRBV30
D: .
size: .
J: TRBJ2-3
CDR3: CAWSVLEGVEFGTDTQYF
DNA: TGTGCCTGGAGTGTACTAGAGGGGGTAGAATTTGGCACAGATACGCAGTATTTT

V: TRBV29-1
D: .
size: few
J: TRBJ2-5
CDR3: CSVAPNREYVGQTQYF
DNA: TGCAGCGTTGCTCCCAACAGGGAATACGTAGGGCAGACCCAGTACTTC

V: TRBV29-1
D: .
size: many
J: TRBJ2-1
CDR3: CSVVAGVNNEQFF
DNA: TGCAGCGTTGTCGCAGGGGTAAACAATGAGCAGTTCTTC

V: TRBV20-1
D: TRBD1
size: many
J: TRBJ2-7
CDR3: CSARTTGNTYEQYF
DNA: TGCAGTGCTAGGACGACAGGGAATACGTACGAGCAGTACTTC

V: TRBV30
D: .
size: few
J: TRBJ1-2
CDR3: CAWSIQVRRYYGYTF
DNA: TGTGCCTGGTCGATACAGGTCCGGCGGTACTATGGCTACACCTTC

V: TRBV7-9
D: .
size: .
J: TRBJ1-1
CDR3: CASSFGGTEVFF
DNA: TGTGCCAGCAGCTTTGGAGGGACTGAAGTTTTCTTT

V: TRBV7-3
D: TRBD2
size: few
J: TRBJ2-2
CDR3: CASSLRLAGTKNTGELFF
DNA: TGTGCCAGCAGCCTAAGACTAGCGGGAACTAAGAACACCGGGGAGCTGTTTTTT

V: TRBV3-1
D: .
size: many
J: TRBJ2-3
CDR3: CASSQPDRGRADTQYF
DNA: TGTGCCAGCAGCCAACCGGACCGCGGTAGGGCAGATACGCAGTATTTT

V: TRBV5-1
D: .
size: many
J: TRBJ1-1
CDR3: CASSPGRGYDTEAFF
DNA: TGCGCCAGCAGCCCCGGGAGGGGGTACGACACTGAAGCTTTCTTT

V: TRBV3-1
D: .
size: many
J: TRBJ1-2
CDR3: CASSRYGSSGTIYGYTF
DNA: TGTGCCAGCAGCCGGTACGGGTCATCGGGAACTATCTATGGCTACACCTTC

V: TRBV11-3
D: .
size: few
J: TRBJ2-2
CDR3: CASSLGYRRIPGELFF
DNA: TGTGCCAGCAGCTTAGGGTACAGGAGGATCCCCGGGGAGCTGTTTTTT

V: TRBV10-3
D: .
size: few
J: TRBJ2-5
CDR3: CAISDPAGSGETQYF
DNA: TGTGCCATCAGTGACCCCGCAGGGTCAGGAGAGACCCAGTACTTC

V: TRBV15
D: .
size: few
J: TRBJ2-5
CDR3: CATSRDFEETQYF
DNA: TGTGCCACCAGCAGAGACTTTGAAGAGACCCAGTACTTC

V: TRBV2
D: .
size: many
J: TRBJ2-1
CDR3: CASSVNEQFF
DNA: TGTGCCAGCAGTGTCAATGAGCAGTTCTTC

V: TRBV27
D: TRBD1
size: .
J: TRBJ1-1
CDR3: CASSLRDRGNTEAFF
DNA: TGTGCCAGCAGTCTCCGGGACAGGGGTAACACTGAAGCTTTCTTT

V: TRBV29-1
D: .
size: many
J: TRBJ2-1
CDR3: CSVLSPFEYNEQFF
DNA: TGCAGCGTTCTCTCTCCCTTTGAATACAATGAGCAGTTCTTC

V: TRBV5-1
D: TRBD2
size: many
J: TRBJ2-7
CDR3: CASSTSGNHYEQYF
DNA: TGCGCCAGCAGTACAAGCGGGAATCACTACGAGCAGTACTTC

V: TRBV15
D: .
size: few
J: TRBJ1-5
CDR3: CATSRDLVKAQPQHF
DNA: TGTGCCACCAGCAGAGATTTGGTAAAGGCTCAGCCCCAGCATTTT

V: TRBV20-1
D: TRBD2
size: many
J: TRBJ2-1
CDR3: CSAHKPGTSGRNEQFF
DNA: TGCAGTGCTCACAAACCCGGGACTAGCGGGAGAAATGAGCAGTTCTTC

V: TRBV19
D: .
size: .
J: TRBJ2-7
CDR3: CASNQGEVGEQYF
DNA: TGTGCCAGTAACCAAGGGGAAGTGGGCGAGCAGTACTTC

V: TRBV5-1
D: .
size: .
J: TRBJ1-4
CDR3: CASSLEAGTNEKLFF
DNA: TGCGCCAGCAGCTTGGAAGCGGGAACTAATGAAAAACTGTTTTTT

V: TRBV28
D: TRBD2
size: .
J: TRBJ2-7
CDR3: CASSGTSGTFDEQYF
DNA: TGTGCCAGCAGTGGGACTAGCGGGACGTTTGACGAGCAGTACTTC

V: TRBV29-1
D: TRBD1
size: few
J: TRBJ2-7
CDR3: CSVGRDRTYEQYF
DNA: TGCAGCGTTGGGAGGGACAGGACCTACGAGCAGTACTTC

V: TRBV19
D: TRBD2
size: few
J: TRBJ2-1
CDR3: CASSIGAGGNEQFF
DNA: TGTGCCAGTAGTATTGGAGCGGGAGGGAATGAGCAGTTCTTC

V: TRBV10-3
D: .
size: many
J: TRBJ2-3
CDR3: CAISERDTDTQYF
DNA: TGTGCCATCAGTGAGCGGGACACAGATACGCAGTATTTT

V: TRBV6-2/TRBV6-3
D: .
size: many
J: TRBJ2-7
CDR3: CASRPGEAYEQYF
DNA: TGTGCCAGCAGACCCGGGGAAGCGTACGAGCAGTACTTC

V: TRBV15
D: .
size: .
J: TRBJ2-1
CDR3: CATNSGRGRNEQFF
DNA: TGTGCCACCAACTCCGGCAGGGGACGCAATGAGCAGTTCTTC

V: TRBV2
D: .
size: .
J: TRBJ2-7
CDR3: CASTSASYEQYF
DNA: TGTGCCAGCACGAGTGCCTCCTACGAGCAGTACTTC

V: TRBV4-2
D: .
size: few
J: TRBJ1-1
CDR3: CASTHPGGMNTEAFF
DNA: TGTGCCAGCACCCACCCGGGGGGCATGAACACTGAAGCTTTCTTT

V: TRBV20-1
D: TRBD2
size: few
J: TRBJ2-7
CDR3: CSASPPSGRATYEQYF
DNA: TGCAGTGCTTCCCCTCCCAGCGGGAGGGCCACCTACGAGCAGTACTTC

V: TRBV5-1
D: .
size: few
J: TRBJ2-7
CDR3: CASYPGSGVVVEEQYF
DNA: TGCGCCAGCTACCCCGGGAGCGGAGTCGTGGTAGAAGAGCAGTACTTC

V: TRBV5-1
D: .
size: few
J: TRBJ2-1
CDR3: CASSSYEYNEQFF
DNA: TGCGCCAGCAGCTCGTACGAGTACAATGAGCAGTTCTTC